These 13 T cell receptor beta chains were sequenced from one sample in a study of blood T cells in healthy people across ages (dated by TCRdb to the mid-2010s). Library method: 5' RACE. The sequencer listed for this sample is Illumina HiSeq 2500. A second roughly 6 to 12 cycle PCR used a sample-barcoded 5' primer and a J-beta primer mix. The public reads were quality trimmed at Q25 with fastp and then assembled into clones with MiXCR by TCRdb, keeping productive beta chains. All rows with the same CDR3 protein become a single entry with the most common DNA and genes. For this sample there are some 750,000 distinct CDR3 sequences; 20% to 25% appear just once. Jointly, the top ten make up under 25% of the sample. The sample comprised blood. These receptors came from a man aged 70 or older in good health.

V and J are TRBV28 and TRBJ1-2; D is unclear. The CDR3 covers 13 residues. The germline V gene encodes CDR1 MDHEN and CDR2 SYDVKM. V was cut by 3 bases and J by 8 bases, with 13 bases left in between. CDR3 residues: CASSFGRSLGYTF. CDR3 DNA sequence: TGTGCCAGCAGTTTCGGCAGATCTCTAGGCTACACCTTC.

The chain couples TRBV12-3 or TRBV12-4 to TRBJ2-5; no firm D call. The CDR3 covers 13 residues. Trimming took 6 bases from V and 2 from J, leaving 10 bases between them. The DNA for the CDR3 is TGTGCCAGCAGAGTTTCAGGACAAGAGACCCAGTACTTC. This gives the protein CASRVSGQETQYF.

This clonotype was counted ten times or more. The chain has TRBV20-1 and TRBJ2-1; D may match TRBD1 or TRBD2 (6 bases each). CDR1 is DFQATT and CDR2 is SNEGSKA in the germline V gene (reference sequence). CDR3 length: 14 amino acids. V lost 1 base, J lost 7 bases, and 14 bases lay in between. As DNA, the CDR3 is TGCAGTGCTAGAGGGGGGGCCAGGTTTAATGAGCAGTTCTTC. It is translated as CSARGGARFNEQFF.

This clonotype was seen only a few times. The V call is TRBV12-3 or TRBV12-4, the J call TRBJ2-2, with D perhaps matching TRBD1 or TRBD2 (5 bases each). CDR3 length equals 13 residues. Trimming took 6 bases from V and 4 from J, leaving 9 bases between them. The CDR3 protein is CASRYGATGELFF. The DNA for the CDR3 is TGTGCCAGCAGATACGGGGCCACCGGGGAGCTGTTTTTT.

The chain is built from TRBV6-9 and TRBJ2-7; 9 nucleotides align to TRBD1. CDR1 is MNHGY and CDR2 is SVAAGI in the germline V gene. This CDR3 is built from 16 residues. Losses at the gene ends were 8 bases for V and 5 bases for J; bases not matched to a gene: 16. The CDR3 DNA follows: TGTGCCAGCCTACCCCGCGGGACAGGGTCCCCCCACGAGCAGTACGTC. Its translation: CASLPRGTGSPHEQYV.

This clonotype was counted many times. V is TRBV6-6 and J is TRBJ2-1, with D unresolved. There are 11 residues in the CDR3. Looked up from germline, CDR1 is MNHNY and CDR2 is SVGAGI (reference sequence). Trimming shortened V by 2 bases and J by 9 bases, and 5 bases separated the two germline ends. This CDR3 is CASSYVREQFF. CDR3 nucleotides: TGTGCCAGCAGTTACGTTCGTGAGCAGTTCTTC.

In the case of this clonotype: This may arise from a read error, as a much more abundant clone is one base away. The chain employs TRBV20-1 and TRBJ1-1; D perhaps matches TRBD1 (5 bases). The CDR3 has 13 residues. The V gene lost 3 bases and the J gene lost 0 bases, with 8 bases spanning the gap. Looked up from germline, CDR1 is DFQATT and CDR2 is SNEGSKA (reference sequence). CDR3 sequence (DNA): TGCAGTGCTAGGAGGACATTGAACACTGAAGCTTTCTTT. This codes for CSARRTLNTEAFF.

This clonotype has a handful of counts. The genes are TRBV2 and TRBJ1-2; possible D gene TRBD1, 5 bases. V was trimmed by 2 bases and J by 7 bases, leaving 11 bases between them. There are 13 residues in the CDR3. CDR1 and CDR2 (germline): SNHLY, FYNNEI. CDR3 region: CASSEKRGSGYTF. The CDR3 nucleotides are TGTGCCAGCAGTGAAAAAAGGGGATCTGGCTACACCTTC.

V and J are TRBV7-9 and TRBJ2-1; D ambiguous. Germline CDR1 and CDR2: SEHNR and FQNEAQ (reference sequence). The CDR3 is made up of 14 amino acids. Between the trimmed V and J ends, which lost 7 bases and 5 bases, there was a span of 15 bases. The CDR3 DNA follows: TGTGCCAGCACCCCTCGAGTAAGCCACAATGAGCAGTTCTTC. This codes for CASTPRVSHNEQFF.

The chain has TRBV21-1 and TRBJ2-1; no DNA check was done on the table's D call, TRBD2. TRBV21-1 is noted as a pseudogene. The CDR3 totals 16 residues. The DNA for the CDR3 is TGTGCCAGCAGCAAAACTAGCGGGAAAAACTACAATGAGCAGTTCTTC. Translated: CASSKTSGKNYNEQFF.

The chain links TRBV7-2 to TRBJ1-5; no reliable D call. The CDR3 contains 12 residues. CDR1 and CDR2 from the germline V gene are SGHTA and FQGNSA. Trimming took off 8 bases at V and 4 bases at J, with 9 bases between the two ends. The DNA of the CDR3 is TGTGCCAGCCGAGAGGCGAATCAGCCCCAGCATTTT. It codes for CASREANQPQHF.

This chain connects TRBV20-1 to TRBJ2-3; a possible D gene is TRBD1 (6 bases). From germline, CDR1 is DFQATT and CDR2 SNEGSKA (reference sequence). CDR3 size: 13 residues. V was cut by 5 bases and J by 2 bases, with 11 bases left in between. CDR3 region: CSAARDNTDTQYF. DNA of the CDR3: TGCAGTGCTGCCCGGGACAACACAGATACGCAGTATTTT.

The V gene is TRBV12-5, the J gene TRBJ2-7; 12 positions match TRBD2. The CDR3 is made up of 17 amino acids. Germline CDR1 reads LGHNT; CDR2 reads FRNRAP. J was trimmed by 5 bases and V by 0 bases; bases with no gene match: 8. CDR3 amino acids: CASGLVPQTSGRNEQYF. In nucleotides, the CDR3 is TGTGCTAGTGGTTTGGTCCCCCAGACTAGCGGGAGAAACGAGCAGTACTTC.